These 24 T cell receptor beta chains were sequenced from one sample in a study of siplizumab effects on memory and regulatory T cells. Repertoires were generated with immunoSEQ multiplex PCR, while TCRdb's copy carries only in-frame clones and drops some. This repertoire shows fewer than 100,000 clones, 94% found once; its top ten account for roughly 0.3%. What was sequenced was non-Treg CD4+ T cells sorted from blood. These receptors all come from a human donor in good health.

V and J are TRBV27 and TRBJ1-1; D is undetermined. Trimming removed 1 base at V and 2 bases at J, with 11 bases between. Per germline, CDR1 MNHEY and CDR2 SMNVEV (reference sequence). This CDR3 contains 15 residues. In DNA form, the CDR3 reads TGTGCCAGCAGTTTATGGAAGGGCCGAAACACTGAAGCTTTCTTT. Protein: CASSLWKGRNTEAFF.

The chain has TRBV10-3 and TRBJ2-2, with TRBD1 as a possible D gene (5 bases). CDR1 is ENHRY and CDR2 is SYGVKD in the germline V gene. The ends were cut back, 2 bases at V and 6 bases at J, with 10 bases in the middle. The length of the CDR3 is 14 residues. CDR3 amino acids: CAISESRQSGELFF. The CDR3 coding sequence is TGTGCCATCAGTGAGAGTAGACAGTCCGGGGAGCTGTTTTTT.

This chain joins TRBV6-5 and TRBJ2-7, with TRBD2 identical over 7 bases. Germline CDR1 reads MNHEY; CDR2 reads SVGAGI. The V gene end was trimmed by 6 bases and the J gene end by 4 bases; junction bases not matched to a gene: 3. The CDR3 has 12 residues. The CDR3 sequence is CASSEAGYEQYF. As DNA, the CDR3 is TGTGCCAGCAGCGAAGCGGGGTACGAGCAGTACTTC.

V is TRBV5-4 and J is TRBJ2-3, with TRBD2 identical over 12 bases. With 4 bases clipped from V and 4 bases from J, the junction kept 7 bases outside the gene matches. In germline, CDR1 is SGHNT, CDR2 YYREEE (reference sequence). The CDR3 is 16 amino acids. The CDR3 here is CASSQRTSGDADTQYF. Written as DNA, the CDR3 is TGTGCCAGCAGCCAAAGGACTAGCGGGGACGCAGATACGCAGTATTTT.

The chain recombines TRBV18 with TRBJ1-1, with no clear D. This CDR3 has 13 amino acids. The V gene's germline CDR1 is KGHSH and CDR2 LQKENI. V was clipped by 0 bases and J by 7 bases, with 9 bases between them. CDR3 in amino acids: CASSPPASLEAFF. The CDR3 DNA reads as TGTGCCAGCTCACCACCCGCCTCCCTTGAAGCTTTCTTT.

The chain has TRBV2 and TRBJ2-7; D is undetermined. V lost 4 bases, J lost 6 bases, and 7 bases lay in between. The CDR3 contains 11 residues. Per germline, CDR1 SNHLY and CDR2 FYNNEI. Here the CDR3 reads CASSVQREQYF. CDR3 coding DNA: TGTGCCAGCAGTGTCCAGCGCGAGCAGTACTTC.

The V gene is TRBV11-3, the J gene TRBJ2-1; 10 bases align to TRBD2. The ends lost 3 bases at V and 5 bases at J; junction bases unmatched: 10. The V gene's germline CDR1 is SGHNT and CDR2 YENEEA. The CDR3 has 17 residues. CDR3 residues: CASSFRGRTSGHNEQFF. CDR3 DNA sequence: TGTGCCAGCAGCTTTAGGGGGAGGACTAGCGGCCACAATGAGCAGTTCTTC.

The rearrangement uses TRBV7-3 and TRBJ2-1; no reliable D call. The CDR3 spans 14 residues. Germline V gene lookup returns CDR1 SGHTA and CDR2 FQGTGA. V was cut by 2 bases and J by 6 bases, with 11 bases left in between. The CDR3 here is CASSLGSASNEQFF. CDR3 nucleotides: TGTGCCAGCAGCTTAGGGTCAGCCTCCAATGAGCAGTTCTTC.

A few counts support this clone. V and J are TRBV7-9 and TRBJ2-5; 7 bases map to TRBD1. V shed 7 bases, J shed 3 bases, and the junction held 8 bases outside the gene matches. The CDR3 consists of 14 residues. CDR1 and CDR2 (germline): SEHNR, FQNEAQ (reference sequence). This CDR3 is CASKKDRAKETQYF. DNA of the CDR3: TGTGCCAGCAAGAAAGACAGGGCTAAAGAGACCCAGTACTTC.

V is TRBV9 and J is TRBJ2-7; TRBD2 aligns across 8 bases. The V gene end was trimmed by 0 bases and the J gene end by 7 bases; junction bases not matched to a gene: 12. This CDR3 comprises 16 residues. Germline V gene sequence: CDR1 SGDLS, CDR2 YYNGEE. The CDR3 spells CASSVEGGRTVIEQYF. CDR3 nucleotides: TGTGCCAGCAGCGTAGAGGGCGGGAGGACCGTCATTGAGCAGTACTTC.

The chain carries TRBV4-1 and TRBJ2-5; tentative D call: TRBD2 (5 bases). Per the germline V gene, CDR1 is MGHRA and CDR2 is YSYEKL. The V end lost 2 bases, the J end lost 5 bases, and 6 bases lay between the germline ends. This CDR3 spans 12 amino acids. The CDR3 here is CASSQRRETQYF. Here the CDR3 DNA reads TGCGCCAGCAGCCAACGGAGGGAGACCCAGTACTTC.

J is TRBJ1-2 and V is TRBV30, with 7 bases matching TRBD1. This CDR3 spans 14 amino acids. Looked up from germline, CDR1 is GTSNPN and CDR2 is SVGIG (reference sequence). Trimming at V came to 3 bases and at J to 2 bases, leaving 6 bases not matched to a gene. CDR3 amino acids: CAWRWQGVNYGYTF. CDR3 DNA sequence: TGTGCCTGGAGGTGGCAGGGGGTAAACTATGGCTACACCTTC.

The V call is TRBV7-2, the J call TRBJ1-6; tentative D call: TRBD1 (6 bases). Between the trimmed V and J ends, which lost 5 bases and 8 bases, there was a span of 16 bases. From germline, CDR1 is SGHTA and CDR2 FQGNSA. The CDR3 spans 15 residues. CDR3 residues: CASSPQGGTYSPLHF. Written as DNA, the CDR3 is TGTGCCAGCAGCCCCCAAGGAGGGACATATTCACCCCTCCACTTT.

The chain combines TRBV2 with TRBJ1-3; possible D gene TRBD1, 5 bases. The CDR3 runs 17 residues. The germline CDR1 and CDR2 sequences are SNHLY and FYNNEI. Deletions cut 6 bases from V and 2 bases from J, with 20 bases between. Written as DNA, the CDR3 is TGTGCCAGCAGACCGGGACTTTCACCACAGGCTGGAAACACCATATATTTT. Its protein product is CASRPGLSPQAGNTIYF.

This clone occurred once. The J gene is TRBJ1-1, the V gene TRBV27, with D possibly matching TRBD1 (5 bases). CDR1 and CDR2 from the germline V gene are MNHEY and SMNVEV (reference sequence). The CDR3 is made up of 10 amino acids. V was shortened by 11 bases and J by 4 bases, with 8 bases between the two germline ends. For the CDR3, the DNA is TGTGCCGGGGGGGGCACTGAAGCTTTCTTT. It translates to CAGGGTEAFF.

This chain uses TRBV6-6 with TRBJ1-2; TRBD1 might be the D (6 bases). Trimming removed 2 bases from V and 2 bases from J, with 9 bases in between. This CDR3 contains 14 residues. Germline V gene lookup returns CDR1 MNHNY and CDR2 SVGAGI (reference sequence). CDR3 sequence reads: CASSYGGTNYGYTF. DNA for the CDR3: TGTGCCAGCAGTTACGGGGGCACCAACTATGGCTACACCTTC.

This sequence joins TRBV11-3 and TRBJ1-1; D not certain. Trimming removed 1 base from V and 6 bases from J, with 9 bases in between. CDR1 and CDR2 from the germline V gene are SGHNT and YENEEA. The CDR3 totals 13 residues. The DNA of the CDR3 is TGTGCCAGCAGCTTAGTGAGCCGGGCTGAAGCTTTCTTT. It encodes CASSLVSRAEAFF.

The CDR3: CASSRGTGSSYEQYF. Written as DNA, the CDR3 is TGTGCCAGCTCCCGCGGGACAGGGAGCTCCTACGAGCAGTACTTC. The chain carries TRBV18 and TRBJ2-7; 9 nucleotides agree with TRBD1. Germline V gene sequence: CDR1 KGHSH, CDR2 LQKENI. After removal of 6 bases from V and 0 bases from J, the junction contained 6 bases not matched to a gene. The CDR3 has 15 residues.

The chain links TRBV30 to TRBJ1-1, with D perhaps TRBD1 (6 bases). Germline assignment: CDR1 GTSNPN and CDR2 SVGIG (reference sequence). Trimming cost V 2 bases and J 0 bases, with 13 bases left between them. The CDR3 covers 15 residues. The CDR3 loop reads CAWSRIWTVNTEAFF. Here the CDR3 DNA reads TGTGCCTGGAGTAGGATCTGGACAGTGAACACTGAAGCTTTCTTT.

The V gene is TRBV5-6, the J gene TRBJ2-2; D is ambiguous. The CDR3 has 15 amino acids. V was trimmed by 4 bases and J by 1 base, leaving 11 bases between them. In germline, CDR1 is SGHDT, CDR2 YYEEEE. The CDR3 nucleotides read TGTGCCAGCAGCCCCCGACTTCTGAACACCGGGGAGCTGTTTTTT. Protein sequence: CASSPRLLNTGELFF.

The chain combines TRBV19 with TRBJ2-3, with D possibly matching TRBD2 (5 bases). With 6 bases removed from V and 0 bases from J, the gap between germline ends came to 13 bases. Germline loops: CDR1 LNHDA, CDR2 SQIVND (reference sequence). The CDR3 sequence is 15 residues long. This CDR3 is CASSLSGTSTDTQYF. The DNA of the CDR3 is TGTGCCAGTAGCCTGAGCGGAACTAGCACAGATACGCAGTATTTT.

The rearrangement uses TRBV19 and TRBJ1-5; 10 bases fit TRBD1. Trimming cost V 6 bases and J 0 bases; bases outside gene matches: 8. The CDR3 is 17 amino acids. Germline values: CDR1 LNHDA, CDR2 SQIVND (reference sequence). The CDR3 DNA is TGTGCCAGTAGGACATCCGGGACAGGGGCTAGCAATCAGCCCCAGCATTTT. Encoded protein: CASRTSGTGASNQPQHF. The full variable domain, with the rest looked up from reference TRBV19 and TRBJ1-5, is DGGITQSPKYLFRKEGQNVTLSCEQNLNHDAMYWYRQDPGQGLRLIYYSQIVNDFQKGDIAEGYSVSREKKESFPLTVTSAQKNPTAFYLCASRTSGTGASNQPQHFGDGTRLSIL.

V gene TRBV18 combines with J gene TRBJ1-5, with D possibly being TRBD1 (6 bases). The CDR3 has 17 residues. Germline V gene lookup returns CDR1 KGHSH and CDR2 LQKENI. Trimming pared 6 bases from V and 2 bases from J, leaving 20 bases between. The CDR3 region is CASSLAPGAVGNQPQHF. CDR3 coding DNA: TGTGCCAGCTCCCTGGCGCCGGGGGCGGTCGGCAATCAGCCCCAGCATTTT. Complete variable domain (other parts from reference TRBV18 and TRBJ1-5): NAGVMQNPRHLVRRRGQEARLRCSPMKGHSHVYWYRQLPEEGLKFMVYLQKENIIDESGMPKERFSAEFPKEGPSILRIQQVVRGDSAAYFCASSLAPGAVGNQPQHFGDGTRLSIL.

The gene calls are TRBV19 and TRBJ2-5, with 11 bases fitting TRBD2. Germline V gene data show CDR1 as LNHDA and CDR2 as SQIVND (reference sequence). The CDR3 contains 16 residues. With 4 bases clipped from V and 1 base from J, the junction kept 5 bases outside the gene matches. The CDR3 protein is CASSRTSGRSQETQYF. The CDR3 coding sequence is TGTGCCAGTAGTAGGACTAGCGGGCGCAGCCAAGAGACCCAGTACTTC.